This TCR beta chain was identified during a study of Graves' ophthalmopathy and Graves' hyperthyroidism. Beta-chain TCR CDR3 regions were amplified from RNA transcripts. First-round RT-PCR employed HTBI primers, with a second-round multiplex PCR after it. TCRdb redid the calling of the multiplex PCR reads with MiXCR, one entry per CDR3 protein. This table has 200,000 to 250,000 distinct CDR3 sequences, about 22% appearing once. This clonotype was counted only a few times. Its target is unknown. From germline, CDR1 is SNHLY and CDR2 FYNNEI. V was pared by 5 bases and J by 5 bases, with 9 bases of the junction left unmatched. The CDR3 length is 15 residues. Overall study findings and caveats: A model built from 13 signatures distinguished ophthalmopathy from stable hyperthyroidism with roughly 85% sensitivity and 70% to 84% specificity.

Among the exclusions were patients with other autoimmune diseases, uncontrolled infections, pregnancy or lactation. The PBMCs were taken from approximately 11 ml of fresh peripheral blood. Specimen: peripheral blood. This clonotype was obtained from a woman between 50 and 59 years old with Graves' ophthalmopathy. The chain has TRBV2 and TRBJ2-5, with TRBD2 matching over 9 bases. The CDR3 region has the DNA TGTGCCAGCAGTCGGACTAGCGATAGGAGGGAGACCCAGTACTTC. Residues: CASSRTSDRRETQYF.